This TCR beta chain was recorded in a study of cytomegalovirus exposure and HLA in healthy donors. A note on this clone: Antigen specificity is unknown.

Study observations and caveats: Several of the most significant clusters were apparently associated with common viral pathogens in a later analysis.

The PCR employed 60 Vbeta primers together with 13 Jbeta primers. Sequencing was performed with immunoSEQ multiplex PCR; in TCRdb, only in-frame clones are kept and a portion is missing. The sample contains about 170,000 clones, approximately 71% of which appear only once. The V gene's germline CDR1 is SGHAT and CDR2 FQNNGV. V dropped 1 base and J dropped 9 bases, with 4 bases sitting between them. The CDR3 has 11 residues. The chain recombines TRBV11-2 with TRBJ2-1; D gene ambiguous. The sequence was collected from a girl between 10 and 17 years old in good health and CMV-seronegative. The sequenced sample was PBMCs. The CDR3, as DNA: TGTGCCAGCAGCTTAGGACTTGAGCAGTTCTTC. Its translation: CASSLGLEQFF.